This T cell receptor (beta chain) is drawn from a study of CXCR3-negative and CXCR3-positive naive CD8 T cells. Points from the study as a whole: Sequencing showed both naive subsets with comparably high diversity, and memory CD8+ cells much lower.

This CDR3 contains 14 residues. Germline V CDR1 and CDR2: MDHEN, SYDVKM. Preparation of TRB cDNA libraries relied on 5' RACE carrying UMI labels. TCRdb reprocessed the 5' RACE reads and stores each CDR3 protein as one record, lacking DNA. This table lists some 130,000 distinct CDR3 sequences. Note on this clonotype: Its target is unknown.

Identification of naive CD8+ T cells rested on CD45RO-CCR7+CD27+CD95- status. This rearrangement joins TRBV28 to TRBJ2-1; TCRdb calls TRBD1, which cannot be checked without DNA. The specimen sequenced was naive CXCR3- CD8+ T cells from blood. The subset was: CD45RO-CCR7+CD27+CD95- naive CD8+ T cells lacking CXCR3 (TNR3-). The sequence came from a human donor in good health. Some clones in this sample may be carry-over from other donors' samples. CDR3 sequence: CASSLPGGEHEQFF.